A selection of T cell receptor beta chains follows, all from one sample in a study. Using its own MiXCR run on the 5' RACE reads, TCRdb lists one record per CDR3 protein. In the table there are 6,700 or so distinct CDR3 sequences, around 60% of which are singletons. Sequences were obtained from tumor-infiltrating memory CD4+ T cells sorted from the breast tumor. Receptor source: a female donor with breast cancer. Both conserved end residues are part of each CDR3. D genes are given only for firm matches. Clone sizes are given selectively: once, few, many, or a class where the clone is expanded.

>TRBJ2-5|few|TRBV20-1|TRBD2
CSAQGLVQETQYF
TGCAGTGCCCAAGGACTAGTCCAAGAGACCCAGTACTTC
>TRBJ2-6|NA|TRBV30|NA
CAWSVLRTSGANVLTF
TGTGCCTGGAGTGTACTACGGACCTCTGGGGCCAACGTCCTGACTTTC
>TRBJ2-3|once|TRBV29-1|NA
CSVENTGLDTQYF
TGCAGCGTCGAGAACACAGGGTTAGATACGCAGTATTTT
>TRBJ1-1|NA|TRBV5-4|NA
CASSSTGLNTEAFF
TGTGCCAGCAGCTCAACAGGGTTGAACACTGAAGCTTTCTTT
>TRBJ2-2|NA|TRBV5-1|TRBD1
CASSLAGQGTGELFF
TGCGCCAGCAGCTTGGCAGGACAGGGTACCGGGGAGCTGTTTTTT
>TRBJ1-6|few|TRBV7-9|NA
CASSQVGSSPLHF
TGTGCCAGCAGCCAAGTGGGGAGTTCACCCCTCCACTTT
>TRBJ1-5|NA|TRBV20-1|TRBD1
CSARDLGQGVTSNQPQHF
TGCAGTGCTAGAGATTTGGGACAGGGGGTGACTAGCAATCAGCCCCAGCATTTT
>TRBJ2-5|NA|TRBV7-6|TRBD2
CASSLVLAGGETQYF
TGTGCCAGCAGCTTAGTACTAGCGGGGGGAGAGACCCAGTACTTC
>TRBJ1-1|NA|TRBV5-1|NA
CASSPVGASSTEAFF
TGCGCCAGCTCACCGGTTGGAGCTTCGAGCACTGAAGCTTTCTTT
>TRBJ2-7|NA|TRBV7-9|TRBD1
CASSPGRGLDEQYF
TGTGCCAGCAGCCCCGGCAGGGGGTTAGACGAGCAGTACTTC